The 23 T cell receptor beta chains below all came from one sample that was sequenced in a study of regulatory T cells in long-lasting Graves disease. As to time point: persistent/refractory GD, antithyroid drugs over 5 years with positive TRAb. Following extraction of RNA from PBMCs, that RNA was used to make the TCR library. Arm-PCR with iRepertoire HTBI primers amplified the CDR3 regions for these TCR beta libraries. Each CDR3 protein is one row after TCRdb ran MiXCR on the multiplex PCR reads. The table has hundreds of thousands of distinct CDR3 sequences, roughly 20% seen once. Sequenced here: peripheral blood mononuclear cells (PBMCs), sampled when the disease was refractory, from a patient treated with antithyroid drugs. These receptors were taken from a female donor with Graves disease.

The gene calls are TRBV11-2 and TRBJ2-1; possibly TRBD2 for D (5 bases). Germline V gene lookup returns CDR1 SGHAT and CDR2 FQNNGV. The CDR3 runs to 15 residues. Trimming shortened V by 1 base and J by 5 bases, and 12 bases separated the two germline ends. The CDR3 nucleotides read TGTGCCAGCAGCTTAGGGGTCGGACTGAACAATGAGCAGTTCTTC. This translates into CASSLGVGLNNEQFF.

This rearrangement joins TRBV12-3 or TRBV12-4 to TRBJ1-5; 7 bases match TRBD1. This CDR3 is 18 amino acids long. With V trimmed by 3 bases and J by 1 base, 12 bases remained unmatched. As DNA, the CDR3 is TGTGCCAGCAGTTTCGCTGGCCTCAGGGGGTCGAGCAATCAGCCCCAGCATTTT. Its translation is CASSFAGLRGSSNQPQHF.

The chain employs TRBV20-1 and TRBJ1-3, with 8 positions matching TRBD1. Germline lookup yields CDR1 DFQATT and CDR2 SNEGSKA (reference sequence). The CDR3 covers 16 residues. With 3 bases clipped from V and 7 bases from J, the junction kept 14 bases outside the gene matches. The CDR3 region is CSAREAGQGVGNTIYF. In nucleotides, the CDR3 is TGCAGTGCTAGGGAGGCCGGACAGGGTGTCGGGAACACCATATATTTT.

The table lists this clonotype with many counts. The gene calls are TRBV20-1 and TRBJ2-5; D assignment may be TRBD1 or TRBD2 (5 bases each). This CDR3 is built from 16 residues. The germline V gene encodes CDR1 DFQATT and CDR2 SNEGSKA (reference sequence). V was trimmed by 6 bases and J by 3 bases, leaving 23 bases between them. The CDR3 protein is CSAQGPRALGEETQYF. The CDR3 DNA follows: TGCAGTGCCCAAGGCCCGCGGGCTTTAGGGGAAGAGACCCAGTACTTC.

At least ten counts were recorded for this clonotype. The rearrangement joins TRBV6-2 or TRBV6-3 to TRBJ1-1; D gene unclear. The V end was cut by 2 bases, the J end by 1 base, with 11 bases between. This CDR3 has 15 residues. CDR1 MNHEY and CDR2 SVGEGT come from the germline V gene. This chain's CDR3 is CASSYPAEGNTEAFF. CDR3 nucleotide sequence: TGTGCCAGCAGTTACCCCGCCGAGGGGAACACTGAAGCTTTCTTT.

This clonotype was detected a few times. The chain couples TRBV5-1 to TRBJ2-7; a possible D gene is TRBD2 (5 bases). From germline, CDR1 is SGHRS and CDR2 YFSETQ. Between the trimmed V and J ends, which lost 0 bases and 3 bases, there was a span of 16 bases. The CDR3 loop spans 16 amino acids. The CDR3 protein is CASSLGLLTPDYEQYF. Here the CDR3 DNA reads TGCGCCAGCAGCTTGGGACTATTGACGCCGGACTACGAGCAGTACTTC.

This rearrangement joins TRBV7-2 to TRBJ1-3; D may be TRBD1 (5 bases). The CDR3 totals 17 residues. Trimming shortened V by 5 bases and J by 0 bases, and 17 bases separated the two germline ends. The germline gives CDR1 SGHTA, CDR2 FQGNSA. The CDR3 coding sequence is TGTGCCAGCAGCAGGGAGATTGACAGATACTCTGGAAACACCATATATTTT. Translating it yields CASSREIDRYSGNTIYF.

This chain joins TRBV7-2 and TRBJ2-1; D is undetermined. V was clipped by 1 base and J by 0 bases, with 7 bases between them. This CDR3 is built from 15 residues. CDR1 is SGHTA and CDR2 is FQGNSA in the germline V gene. The CDR3 DNA reads as TGTGCCAGCAGCTTAGGGACGTACTCCTACAATGAGCAGTTCTTC. This sequence encodes CASSLGTYSYNEQFF.

Details on this clonotype: A much larger clonotype is one base distant, so this may be a read error. The J gene is TRBJ1-5, the V gene TRBV12-3 or TRBV12-4, with D maybe TRBD1 (5 bases). V lost 3 bases and J lost 5, with 20 bases in between. CDR3 length: 17 amino acids. Written as DNA, the CDR3 is TGTGCCAGCAGTTTTATTCAGGGCACGGCAATAGATCAGCCCCAGCATTTT. This gives the protein CASSFIQGTAIDQPQHF.

The J gene is TRBJ2-2, the V gene TRBV7-2; TRBD2 is a possible D gene (6 bases). The CDR3 spans 16 residues. CDR1 is SGHTA, CDR2 FQGNSA, per germline. Trimming left V 4 bases short and J 1 base short, with 13 bases between. Written as DNA, the CDR3 is TGTGCCAGCAGCTACCTGGGACTGCAGAACACCGGGGAGCTGTTTTTT. Its translation is CASSYLGLQNTGELFF.

The chain carries TRBV7-9 and TRBJ1-6; D might be TRBD1 (5 bases). V shed 5 bases and J shed 5 bases, with 16 bases lying between them. Per germline, CDR1 SEHNR and CDR2 FQNEAQ (reference sequence). The CDR3 has 16 amino acids. The CDR3 is CASSHSGEGDNSPLHF. DNA for the CDR3: TGTGCCAGCAGCCATTCGGGGGAAGGCGATAATTCACCCCTCCACTTT.

This clonotype was seen only a few times. The rearrangement uses TRBV7-6 and TRBJ2-7; D not certain. Trimming cost V 3 bases and J 4 bases, with 10 bases left between them. The V gene's germline CDR1 is SGHVS and CDR2 FNYEAQ. The CDR3 has 13 amino acids. CDR3 nucleotide sequence: TGTGCCAGCAGCTTTCAAGAGGCATACGAGCAGTACTTC. Protein product: CASSFQEAYEQYF.

This sequence joins TRBV7-3 and TRBJ2-1; D is perhaps TRBD1 or TRBD2 (5 bases each). Trimming stripped 5 bases from V and 8 bases from J, with 19 bases between. From germline, CDR1 is SGHTA and CDR2 FQGTGA. The CDR3 spans 15 residues. This CDR3 reads CASSMNYRFGDEQFF. CDR3 nucleotide sequence: TGTGCCAGCAGCATGAACTACAGGTTCGGGGATGAGCAGTTCTTC.

The rearrangement uses TRBV24-1 and TRBJ2-7, with D unclear. Germline V lookup: CDR1 KGHDR, CDR2 SFDVKD. The germline V and J ends were trimmed by 1 base and 3 bases, with 12 bases remaining between them. The CDR3 has 15 residues. As DNA, the CDR3 is TGTGCCACCAGTGATTTTCGGGTTCGGGTCTACGAGCAGTACTTC. Amino acid sequence: CATSDFRVRVYEQYF.

This clonotype turned up a few times. The rearrangement uses TRBV29-1 and TRBJ2-5; tentative D call: TRBD1 (6 bases). From germline, CDR1 is SQVTM and CDR2 ANQGSEA. This CDR3 comprises 11 residues. Trimming pared 7 bases from V and 4 bases from J, leaving 10 bases between. The CDR3 reads CSDLGGETQYF. The CDR3 DNA reads TGCAGCGATCTAGGGGGAGAGACCCAGTACTTC.

This chain joins TRBV7-9 and TRBJ2-5, with D perhaps assigned TRBD1 or TRBD2 (5 bases each). In germline, CDR1 is SEHNR, CDR2 FQNEAQ (reference sequence). Trimming left V 1 base short and J 5 bases short, with 20 bases between. This CDR3 contains 17 residues. DNA for the CDR3: TGTGCCAGCAGCTTAGTGGGGCTCGGGCGGGCCCAGGAGACCCAGTACTTC. This sequence encodes CASSLVGLGRAQETQYF.

This clonotype was seen repeatedly, ten times or more. The chain couples TRBV18 to TRBJ2-5; D is uncertain. V was shortened by 2 bases and J by 3 bases, with 1 base between the two germline ends. The germline V gene has CDR1 KGHSH and CDR2 LQKENI. CDR3 length: 11 residues. This chain's CDR3 is CASSPKETQYF. CDR3 coding DNA: TGTGCCAGCTCACCAAAAGAGACCCAGTACTTC.

This clonotype occurred many times. The chain joins TRBV28 to TRBJ2-7; D perhaps matches TRBD1 (5 bases). Looked up from germline, CDR1 is MDHEN and CDR2 is SYDVKM. The germline V and J ends were trimmed by 6 bases and 3 bases, with 6 bases remaining between them. CDR3 size: 11 residues. The CDR3 protein is CASRQDYEQYF. CDR3 coding DNA: TGTGCCAGCAGACAGGACTACGAGCAGTACTTC. Complete variable domain (other parts from reference TRBV28 and TRBJ2-7): DVKVTQSSRYLVKRTGEKVFLECVQDMDHENMFWYRQDPGLGLRLIYFSYDVKMKEKGDIPEGYSVSREKKERFSLILESASTNQTSMYLCASRQDYEQYFGPGTRLTVT.

This clonotype has more than one count but fewer than ten. The chain has TRBV20-1 and TRBJ1-5; the D is unclear. Trimming cost V 1 base and J 0 bases, with 10 bases left between them. This CDR3 spans 15 amino acids. Germline values: CDR1 DFQATT, CDR2 SNEGSKA (reference sequence). The CDR3 loop reads CSARVHGDSNQPQHF. The CDR3 DNA reads TGCAGTGCTAGAGTTCACGGAGATAGCAATCAGCCCCAGCATTTT.

As to this clonotype: Since a far larger clone is one base different, this is likely a read error. This chain joins TRBV12-3 or TRBV12-4 and TRBJ2-7; 7 nucleotides line up with TRBD1. The junction had 5 bases not matched to a gene; V was cut back by 8 bases and J by 1 base. The CDR3 has 13 residues. The CDR3 DNA sequence: TGTGCCAGCGGTTGGGACAGTTCCTACGAGCAGTACTTC. Protein sequence: CASGWDSSYEQYF.

There are a few counts of this clonotype. The genes are TRBV12-3 or TRBV12-4 and TRBJ2-7, with D perhaps matching TRBD2 (6 bases). The CDR3 is made up of 15 amino acids. Between the trimmed V and J ends, which lost 5 bases and 1 base, there was a span of 15 bases. This chain's CDR3 is CASSRQEGISYEQYF. CDR3 in DNA: TGTGCCAGCAGTCGCCAGGAGGGAATATCCTACGAGCAGTACTTC.

This clonotype was found many times. The rearrangement links TRBV14 to TRBJ1-4; D uncertain. Germline CDR1 is SGHDN and CDR2 is FVKESK. Trimming removed 0 bases from V and 10 bases from J, with 6 bases in between. This CDR3 contains 12 residues. CDR3 loop: CASSQEGGKLFF. In DNA form, the CDR3 reads TGTGCCAGCAGCCAAGAAGGTGGAAAACTGTTTTTT.

This clonotype was counted at least ten times. V usage is TRBV11-2 and J usage is TRBJ1-4, with D possibly TRBD1 on 5 matching bases. Trimming cost V 2 bases and J 8 bases, with 18 bases left between them. Germline V gene lookup returns CDR1 SGHAT and CDR2 FQNNGV. The length of the CDR3 is 16 residues. The CDR3 DNA follows: TGTGCCAGCAGCTTATTCCTAGTCGGGGGTGGCGAAAAACTGTTTTTT. Encoded protein: CASSLFLVGGGEKLFF.